The source of this TCR beta chain is a study of identical twins. A universal primer site came from template switching; cDNA carried unique molecular identifiers. TCRdb ran MiXCR on the 5' RACE reads and lists one entry per CDR3 protein. Of over 600,000 distinct CDR3 sequences in the sample, 21% are singletons; the top ten hold 4.3%. The V and J ends lost 2 bases and 3 bases respectively, with 10 bases between them. The CDR3 loop spans 14 amino acids. The germline gives CDR1 DFQATT, CDR2 SNEGSKA (reference sequence). The sample was also reused in another study, on T cells expressing NK-cell markers.

V usage is TRBV20-1 and J usage is TRBJ2-2; D is unresolved. The TCR originated in a woman under 30 in good health. What was sequenced was PBMCs. The CDR3 nucleotides read TGCAGTGCTAGAAGGCAGGCCTACACCGGGGAGCTGTTTTTT. Translation: CSARRQAYTGELFF.